The present entry profiles one T cell receptor beta chain with its context. The antigen remains unidentified. This sample was taken from a study of T cells in Graves' hyperthyroidism and ophthalmopathy. Germline-derived CDR1 and CDR2 are SQVTM and ANQGSEA. CDR3 length: 13 amino acids. Deletions cut 0 bases from V and 4 bases from J, with 9 bases between. RNA transcripts were the template for amplifying TCR beta CDR3 regions. HTBI primers were used for first-round RT-PCR of the TCR CDR3. TCRdb analysed the multiplex PCR reads with MiXCR anew, one entry per CDR3 protein. The sample consists of approximately 500,000 distinct CDR3 sequences, around 45% of them appearing once. Those with hyperthyroidism were 18 to 65 years old, newly diagnosed, and ill for under 2 months. Study-wide findings and caveats: Prediction of ophthalmopathy progression came a median approximately 6.5 months pre-onset.

This chain joins TRBV29-1 and TRBJ1-2; TRBD1 is a possible D gene (5 bases). This sequence was found in a young woman with Graves' hyperthyroidism. The sequenced sample was peripheral blood or thyroid tissue (not recorded which). The CDR3 sequence is CSVEEGQGYGYTF. The CDR3 DNA is TGCAGCGTTGAAGAGGGGCAGGGCTATGGCTACACCTTC.